A selection of T cell receptor beta chains follows, all from one sample in a study of PD-1 blockade in mismatch repair-deficient tumors. Profiled with immunoSEQ multiplex PCR; TCRdb holds only in-frame clones, not every one. The sample has approximately 25,000 clones, about 83% seen once. The sequencing here drew on peripheral blood, taken 12 weeks after starting pembrolizumab. Source of these receptors: an adult with mismatch repair-deficient cancer. The CDR3 runs from the conserved cysteine through the conserved F or W. A D gene is named only where the DNA matches it firmly. Clone size is not always given. Where it is, it says once, few, many or a class for expanded clones.

j_call clone_size v_call d_call cdr3_nt cdr3_aa
TRBJ2-1 . TRBV11-2 TRBD1 TGTGCCAGCAGCTTAGCGGGGGACAGGGGGCGTCATGAGCAGTTCTTC CASSLAGDRGRHEQFF
TRBJ2-2 . TRBV11-2 . TGTGCCAGCAGCTCCGGGATAACCACCGGGGAGCTGTTTTTT CASSSGITTGELFF
TRBJ2-3 . TRBV6-5 TRBD1 TGTGCCAGCAGTTACGGGACAGGGGACACAGATACGCAGTATTTT CASSYGTGDTDTQYF
TRBJ2-1 . TRBV6-5 . TGTGCCAGCAGTTATTCCCGACACAATGAGCAGTTCTTC CASSYSRHNEQFF
TRBJ2-1 . TRBV5-1 . TGCGCCAGCAGCTTGGACAGAGGGATCTACAATGAGCAGTTCTTC CASSLDRGIYNEQFF
TRBJ2-1 . TRBV19 TRBD2 TGTGCCAGTAGTAACGGACTAGCGGGAGGGAAGAATGAGCAGTTCTTC CASSNGLAGGKNEQFF
TRBJ2-2 . TRBV15 . TGTGCCACCAGCAGAGGGCAGGGAAGGACCGGGGAGCTGTTTTTT CATSRGQGRTGELFF
TRBJ2-3 . TRBV7-3 TRBD1 TGTGCCAGCAGCTTAGGTACACAGGGGGTGGCAGATACGCAGTATTTT CASSLGTQGVADTQYF
TRBJ2-3 . TRBV15 TRBD2 TGTGCCACCCGGGGCAGCGGGGGAGATACGCAGTATTTT CATRGSGGDTQYF
TRBJ1-5 once TRBV30 TRBD1 TGTGCCTGGCAGACAGGGAATGTTGGTCAGCCCCAGCATTTT CAWQTGNVGQPQHF
TRBJ2-5 . TRBV30 . TGTGCCTGGAGTTTGGGCAGTAGAGAGACCCAGTACTTC CAWSLGSRETQYF
TRBJ2-2 . TRBV5-4 . TGTGCCAGCAGCTTGGCCGTCGGCGGCACCGGGGAGCTGTTTTTT CASSLAVGGTGELFF
TRBJ1-2 . TRBV6-6 TRBD1 TGTGCCAGCAGCGACAGGGAGGGCTATGGCTACACCTTC CASSDREGYGYTF
TRBJ1-2 . TRBV19 . TGTGCCAGTAGTATCAGACTTAGGGATGGCTACACCTTC CASSIRLRDGYTF
TRBJ2-3 . TRBV4-1 TRBD2 TGCGCCAGCAGCCAAAGGACTAGCGGGACCTCAGATACGCAGTATTTT CASSQRTSGTSDTQYF
TRBJ2-5 . TRBV11-3 . TGTGCCAGCAGCTTAGCATACCAAGAGACCCAGTACTTC CASSLAYQETQYF
TRBJ2-6 . TRBV4-3 TRBD1 TGCGCCAGCAGCCAATCAGGGGGTACTGGGGCCAACGTCCTGACTTTC CASSQSGGTGANVLTF
TRBJ2-7 . TRBV1 . TGCACCAGCAGCCAAGTCCCCGGGAAAGTACACTGCGAGCAGTACTTC CTSSQVPGKVHCEQYF
TRBJ1-1 . TRBV5-4 TRBD1 TGTGCCAGCGGTTTCCGGGACAGATTTCCGAACACTGAAGCTTTCTTT CASGFRDRFPNTEAFF
TRBJ2-7 . TRBV12-5 . TGTGCTAGTGGTTTGGTAATTGGGCAGGAAACCTACGAGCAGTACTTC CASGLVIGQETYEQYF
TRBJ2-5 . TRBV15 . TGTGCCACCAGCAGAGAAGGGCAGGGGCTAAGGTCGGAGACCCAGTACTTC CATSREGQGLRSETQYF
TRBJ2-2 . TRBV11-3 . TGTGCCAGCAGCCAGGGGAACACCGGGGAGCTGTTTTTT CASSQGNTGELFF
TRBJ2-5 . TRBV5-1 TRBD1 TGCGCCAGCAGCGCGACAGGGATCCAAGAGACCCAGTACTTC CASSATGIQETQYF
TRBJ2-7 . TRBV25-1 TRBD1 TGTGCCAGCAGTGACGGGAGCGGGACAGGGGGCAACGAGCAGTACTTC CASSDGSGTGGNEQYF
TRBJ1-1 few TRBV6-6 . TGTGCCAGCAGTCTTTATACAGCCGGTGAAGCTTTCTTT CASSLYTAGEAFF
TRBJ2-3 . TRBV7-9 . TGTGCCAGCAGCTACCCTCAAGACTCCCATACGCAGTATTTT CASSYPQDSHTQYF
TRBJ1-2 . TRBV29-1 TRBD1 TGCAGCGTTGAATGGACAGGGAACTATGGCTACACCTTC CSVEWTGNYGYTF
TRBJ1-4 . TRBV4-1 . TGCGCCAGCAGCCACGCGGGAGGGAGTAATGAAAAACTGTTTTTT CASSHAGGSNEKLFF
TRBJ1-5 . TRBV6-5 . TGTGCCAGCAGTCCAGGGGGCAATCAGCCCCAGCATTTT CASSPGGNQPQHF
TRBJ2-2 . TRBV19 TRBD1 TGTGCCAGTAGGAGGGGGCTCGGCACCGGGGAGCTGTTTTTT CASRRGLGTGELFF
TRBJ2-1 . TRBV7-3 . TGTGCCAGCAGCATAGGCGGCGGAGCGGGCAATGAGCAGTTCTTC CASSIGGGAGNEQFF
TRBJ2-7 . TRBV19 . TGTGCCAGTAGGCGACAGGAGAACTCCTACGAGCAGTACTTC CASRRQENSYEQYF
TRBJ1-5 . TRBV5-5 . TGTGCCAGCAGCCGGGGCCCTAATCAGCCCCAGCATTTT CASSRGPNQPQHF
TRBJ1-3 . TRBV18 . TGTGCCAGCTCGACCGTTCGGTCGCTAGAAAACACCATATATTTT CASSTVRSLENTIYF
TRBJ2-7 . TRBV11-2 TRBD2 TGTGCCAGCAGCTCACAATCCGGGACTAGCGGGAGAGTCAACGAGCAGTACTTC CASSSQSGTSGRVNEQYF
TRBJ2-5 . TRBV6-5 TRBD1 TGTGCCAGCAGCCCGACAGGGTCCGGGGAGACCCAGTACTTC CASSPTGSGETQYF
TRBJ1-3 . TRBV30 TRBD1 TGTGCCTGGACCCGGGACAGTCCTCTAAACACCATATATTTT CAWTRDSPLNTIYF
TRBJ2-5 . TRBV6-5 . TGTGCCAGCCAAGGAGCGGTTCAAGAGACCCAGTACTTC CASQGAVQETQYF
TRBJ2-7 once TRBV5-1 . TGCGCCAGCAGCTTCGGGGGGCTGAACGAGCAGTACTTC CASSFGGLNEQYF
TRBJ2-5 once TRBV5-1 . TGCGCCAGCCAACTGAGTTGGGGCCAAGAGACCCAGTACTTC CASQLSWGQETQYF
TRBJ1-2 . TRBV19 TRBD1 TGTGCCAGTAGTATGGACAGGCCTAACTATGGCTACACCTTC CASSMDRPNYGYTF
TRBJ2-1 . TRBV5-4 . TGTGCCAGCAGCTTGGAAGCGGGCCTTGGGTACAATGAGCAGTTCTTC CASSLEAGLGYNEQFF
TRBJ2-5 . TRBV5-1 TRBD2 TGCGCCAGCAGTAGCGGGACGGGGTTGGAGACCCAGTACTTC CASSSGTGLETQYF
TRBJ2-2 . TRBV28 TRBD1 TGTGCCAGCAGTCCCGGTGGCGAGGGGACAGGGTACACCGGGGAGCTGTTTTTT CASSPGGEGTGYTGELFF
TRBJ2-7 . TRBV12-5 TRBD1 TGTGCTAGTGGACGGACAGGGAGCTACGAGCAGTACTTC CASGRTGSYEQYF
TRBJ1-5 . TRBV10-3 . TGTGCCATCAGCCCAGGGAATCAGCCCCAGCATTTT CAISPGNQPQHF
TRBJ2-1 . TRBV5-6 . TGTGCCAGCAGCCCCCTTTCGGGTTATGACAATGAGCAGTTCTTC CASSPLSGYDNEQFF
TRBJ2-2 . TRBV6-6 . TGTGCCAGCAGTTACTTGGGGGTCCGGGGCGGGGAGCTGTTTTTT CASSYLGVRGGELFF
TRBJ2-7 once TRBV6-5 TRBD2 TGTGCCAGCAGTTACGGGACTAGCGGGAGTAACGAGCAGTACTTC CASSYGTSGSNEQYF
TRBJ2-5 . TRBV27 TRBD2 TGTGCCAGCAGCAAGGGACTAGCGGGAGGTACGACCCAGTACTTC CASSKGLAGGTTQYF
TRBJ2-3 . TRBV19 TRBD2 TGTGCCAGTAGTATGATTGTACTAGCGGGGAGCACAGATACGCAGTATTTT CASSMIVLAGSTDTQYF